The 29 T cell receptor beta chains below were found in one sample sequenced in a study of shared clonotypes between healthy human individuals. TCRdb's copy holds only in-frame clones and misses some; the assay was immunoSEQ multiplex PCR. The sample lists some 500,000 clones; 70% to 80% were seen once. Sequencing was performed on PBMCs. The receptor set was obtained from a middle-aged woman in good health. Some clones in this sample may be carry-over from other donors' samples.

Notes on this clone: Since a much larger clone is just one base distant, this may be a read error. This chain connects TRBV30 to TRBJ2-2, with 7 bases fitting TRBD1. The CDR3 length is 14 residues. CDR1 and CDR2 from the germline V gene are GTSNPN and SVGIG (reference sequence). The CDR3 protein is CAWSAQGVTGELCF. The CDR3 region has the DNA TGTGCCTGGAGTGCTCAGGGGGTGACCGGGGAGCTGTGTTTT. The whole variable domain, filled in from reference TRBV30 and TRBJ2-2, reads SQTIHQWPATLVQPVGSPLSLECTVEGTSNPNLYWYRQAAGRGLQLLFYSVGIGQISSEVPQNLSASRPQDRQFILSSKKLLLSDSGFYLCAWSAQGVTGELCFGEGSRLTVL.

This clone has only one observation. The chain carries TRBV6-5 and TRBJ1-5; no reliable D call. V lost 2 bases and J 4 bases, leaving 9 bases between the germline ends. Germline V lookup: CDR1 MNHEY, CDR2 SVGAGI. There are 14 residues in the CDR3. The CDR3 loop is CASSYPKGNQPQHF. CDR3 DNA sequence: TGTGCCAGCAGTTACCCAAAAGGGAATCAGCCCCAGCATTTT.

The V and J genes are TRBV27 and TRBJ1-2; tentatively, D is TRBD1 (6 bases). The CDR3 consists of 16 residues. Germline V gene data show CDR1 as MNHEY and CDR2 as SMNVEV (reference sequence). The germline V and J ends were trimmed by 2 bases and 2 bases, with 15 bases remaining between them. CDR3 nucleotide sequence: TGTGCCAGCAGTTTAATTATGGGGGCGCAGAACTATGGCTACACCTTC. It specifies CASSLIMGAQNYGYTF.

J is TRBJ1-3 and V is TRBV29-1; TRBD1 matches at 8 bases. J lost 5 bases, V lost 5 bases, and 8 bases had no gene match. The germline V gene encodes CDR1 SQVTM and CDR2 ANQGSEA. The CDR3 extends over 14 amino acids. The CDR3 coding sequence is TGCAGCGTTATACCGCAGGGGGCGAGAAACACCATATATTTT. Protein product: CSVIPQGARNTIYF.

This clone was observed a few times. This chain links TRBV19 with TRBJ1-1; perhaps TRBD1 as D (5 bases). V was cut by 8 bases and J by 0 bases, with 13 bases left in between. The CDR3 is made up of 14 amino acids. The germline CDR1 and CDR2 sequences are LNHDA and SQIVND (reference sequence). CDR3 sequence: CASRRQSMNTEAFF. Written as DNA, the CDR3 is TGTGCCAGTCGGCGACAGAGCATGAACACTGAAGCTTTCTTT. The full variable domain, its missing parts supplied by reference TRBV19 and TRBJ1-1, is DGGITQSPKYLFRKEGQNVTLSCEQNLNHDAMYWYRQDPGQGLRLIYYSQIVNDFQKGDIAEGYSVSREKKESFPLTVTSAQKNPTAFYLCASRRQSMNTEAFFGQGTRLTVV.

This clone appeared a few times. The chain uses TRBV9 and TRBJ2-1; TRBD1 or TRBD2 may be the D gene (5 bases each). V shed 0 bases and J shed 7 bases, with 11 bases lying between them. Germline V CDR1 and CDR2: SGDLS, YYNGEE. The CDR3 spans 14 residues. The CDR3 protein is CASSVDVGRNEQFF. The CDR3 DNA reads TGTGCCAGCAGCGTAGACGTGGGACGTAATGAGCAGTTCTTC.

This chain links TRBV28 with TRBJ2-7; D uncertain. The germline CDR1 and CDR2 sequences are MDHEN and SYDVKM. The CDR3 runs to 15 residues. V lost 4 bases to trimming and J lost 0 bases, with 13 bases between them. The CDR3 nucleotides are TGTGCCAGCAGTTCTGTAGCTGGTGACTCCTACGAGCAGTACTTC. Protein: CASSSVAGDSYEQYF.

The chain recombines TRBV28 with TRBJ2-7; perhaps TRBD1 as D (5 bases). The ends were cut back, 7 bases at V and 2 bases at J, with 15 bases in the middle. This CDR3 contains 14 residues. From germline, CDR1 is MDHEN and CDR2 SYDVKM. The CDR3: CASTVPGRAYEQYF. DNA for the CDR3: TGTGCCAGCACCGTCCCCGGCAGGGCCTACGAGCAGTACTTC.

The CDR3 DNA reads TGTGCCAGCAGCTTAGACGTCAACAATGAGCAGTTCTTC. Translating gives CASSLDVNNEQFF. The rearrangement links TRBV7-9 to TRBJ2-1; no clear D gene. Trimming left V 1 base short and J 5 bases short, with 6 bases between. The CDR3 is 13 residues long. The germline V gene has CDR1 SEHNR and CDR2 FQNEAQ (reference sequence).

The DNA of the CDR3 is TGTGCCAGCAGCTTGGGGGGAATTCGCGGCTACACCTTC. Translation gives CASSLGGIRGYTF. The chain has TRBV4-2 and TRBJ1-2; TRBD1 might be the D (5 bases). V lost 5 bases, J lost 8 bases, and 15 bases lay in between. This CDR3 is 13 amino acids long. Germline lookup yields CDR1 LGHNA and CDR2 YNFKEQ.

Written as DNA, the CDR3 is TGCGCCAGCAGCTTGGGGACAGGGGTAAACACCATATATTTT. Translated: CASSLGTGVNTIYF. The V gene is TRBV5-1, the J gene TRBJ1-3, with 9 positions matching TRBD1. Germline CDR1 SGHRS, CDR2 YFSETQ. The V gene end was trimmed by 0 bases and the J gene end by 6 bases; junction bases not matched to a gene: 1. This CDR3 contains 14 residues.

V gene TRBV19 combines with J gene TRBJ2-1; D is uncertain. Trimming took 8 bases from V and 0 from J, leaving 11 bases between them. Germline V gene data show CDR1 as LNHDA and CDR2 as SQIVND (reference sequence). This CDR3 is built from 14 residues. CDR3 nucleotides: TGTGCCAGTGGTCACTGGGGCTCCTACAATGAGCAGTTCTTC. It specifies CASGHWGSYNEQFF. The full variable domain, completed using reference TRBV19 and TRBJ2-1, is DGGITQSPKYLFRKEGQNVTLSCEQNLNHDAMYWYRQDPGQGLRLIYYSQIVNDFQKGDIAEGYSVSREKKESFPLTVTSAQKNPTAFYLCASGHWGSYNEQFFGPGTRLTVL.

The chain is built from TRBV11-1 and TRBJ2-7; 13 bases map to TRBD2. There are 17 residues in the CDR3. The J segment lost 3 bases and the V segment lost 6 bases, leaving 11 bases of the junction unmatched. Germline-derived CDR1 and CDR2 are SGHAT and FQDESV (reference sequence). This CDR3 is CASSQERTSGSIYEQYF. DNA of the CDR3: TGTGCCAGCAGTCAAGAAAGGACTAGCGGGAGTATCTACGAGCAGTACTTC.

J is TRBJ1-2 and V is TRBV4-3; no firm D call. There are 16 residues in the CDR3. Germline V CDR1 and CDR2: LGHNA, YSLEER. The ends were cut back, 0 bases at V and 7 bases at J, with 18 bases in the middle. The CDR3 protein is CASSQDFPTRFVGYTF. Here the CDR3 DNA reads TGCGCCAGCAGCCAAGATTTCCCGACTAGGTTTGTTGGCTACACCTTC.

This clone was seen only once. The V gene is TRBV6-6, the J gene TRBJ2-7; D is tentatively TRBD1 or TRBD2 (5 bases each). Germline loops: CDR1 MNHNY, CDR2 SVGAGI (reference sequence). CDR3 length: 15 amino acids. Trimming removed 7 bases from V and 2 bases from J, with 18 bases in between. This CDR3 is CASTLSGTGAYEQYF. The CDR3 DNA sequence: TGTGCCAGCACCCTCTCGGGGACCGGGGCCTACGAGCAGTACTTC.

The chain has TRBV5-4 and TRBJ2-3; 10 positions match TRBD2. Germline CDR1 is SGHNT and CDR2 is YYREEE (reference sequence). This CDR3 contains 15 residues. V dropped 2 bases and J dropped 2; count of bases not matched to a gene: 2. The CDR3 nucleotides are TGTGCCAGCAGCTTACTAGCGGGAATCACAGATACGCAGTATTTT. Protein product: CASSLLAGITDTQYF.

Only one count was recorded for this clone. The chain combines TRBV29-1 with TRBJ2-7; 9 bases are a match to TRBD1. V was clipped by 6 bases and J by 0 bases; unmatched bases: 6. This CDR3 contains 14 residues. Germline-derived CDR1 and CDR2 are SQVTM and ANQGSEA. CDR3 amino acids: CSVADRGLSYEQYF. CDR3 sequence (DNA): TGCAGCGTCGCGGACAGGGGACTCTCCTACGAGCAGTACTTC.

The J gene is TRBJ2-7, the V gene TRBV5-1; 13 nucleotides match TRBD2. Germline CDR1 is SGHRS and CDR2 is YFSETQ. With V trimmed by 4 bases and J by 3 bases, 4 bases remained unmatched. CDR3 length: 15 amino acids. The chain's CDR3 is CASSLRTSGSYEQYF. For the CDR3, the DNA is TGCGCCAGCAGCCTCCGGACTAGCGGGAGCTACGAGCAGTACTTC.

The CDR3 reads CAWSGLAGDEQYF. The CDR3 DNA sequence: TGTGCCTGGAGTGGACTAGCGGGAGACGAGCAGTACTTC. The rearrangement joins TRBV30 to TRBJ2-7; 12 nucleotides match TRBD2. CDR1 GTSNPN and CDR2 SVGIG come from the germline V gene (reference sequence). V lost 1 base to trimming and J lost 5 bases; unmatched junction nucleotides: 0. The CDR3 is made up of 13 amino acids.

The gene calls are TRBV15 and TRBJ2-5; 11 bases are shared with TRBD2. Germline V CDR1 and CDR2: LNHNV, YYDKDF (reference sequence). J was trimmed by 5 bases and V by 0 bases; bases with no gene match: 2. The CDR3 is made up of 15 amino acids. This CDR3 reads CATSRDTSGSETQYF. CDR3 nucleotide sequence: TGTGCCACCAGCAGAGATACTAGCGGGAGTGAGACCCAGTACTTC.

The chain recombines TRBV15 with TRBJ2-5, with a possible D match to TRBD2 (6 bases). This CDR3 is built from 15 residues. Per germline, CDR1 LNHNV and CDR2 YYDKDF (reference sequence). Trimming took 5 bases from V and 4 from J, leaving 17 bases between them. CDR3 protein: CATSVGGIGAETQYF. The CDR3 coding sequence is TGTGCCACCAGCGTTGGCGGGATTGGTGCAGAGACCCAGTACTTC.

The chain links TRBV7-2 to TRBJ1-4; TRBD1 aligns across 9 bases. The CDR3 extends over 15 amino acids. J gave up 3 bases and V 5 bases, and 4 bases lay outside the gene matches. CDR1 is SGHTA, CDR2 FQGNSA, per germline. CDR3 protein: CASSPTGGSNEKLFF. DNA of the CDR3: TGTGCCAGCAGCCCTACAGGGGGCTCTAATGAAAAACTGTTTTTT.

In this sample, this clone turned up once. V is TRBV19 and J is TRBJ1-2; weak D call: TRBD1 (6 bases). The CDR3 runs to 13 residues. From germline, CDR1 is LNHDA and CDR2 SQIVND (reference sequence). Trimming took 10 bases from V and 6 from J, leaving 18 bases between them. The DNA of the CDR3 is TGTGCCACTGTTGACAGGAACCAGCATGGCTACACCTTC. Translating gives CATVDRNQHGYTF.

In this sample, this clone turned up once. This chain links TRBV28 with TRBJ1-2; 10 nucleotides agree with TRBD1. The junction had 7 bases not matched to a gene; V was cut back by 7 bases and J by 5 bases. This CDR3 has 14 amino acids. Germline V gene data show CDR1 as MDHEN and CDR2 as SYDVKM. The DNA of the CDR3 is TGTGCCAGCACTTCCCGGACAGGGGGTTATGGCTACACCTTC. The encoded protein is CASTSRTGGYGYTF.

The CDR3 DNA reads TGTGCCAGCAGCTCAGGGACAGGTTCCTACGAGCAGTACTTC. Translated, it gives CASSSGTGSYEQYF. The J gene is TRBJ2-7, the V gene TRBV7-6; TRBD1 agrees at 8 bases. CDR1 SGHVS and CDR2 FNYEAQ come from the germline V gene. The J segment lost 1 base and the V segment lost 4 bases, leaving 3 bases of the junction unmatched. This CDR3 is 14 amino acids long.

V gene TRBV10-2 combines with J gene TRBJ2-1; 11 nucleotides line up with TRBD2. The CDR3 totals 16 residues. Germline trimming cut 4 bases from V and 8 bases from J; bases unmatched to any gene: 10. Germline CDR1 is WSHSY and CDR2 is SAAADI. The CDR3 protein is CASSVRLLAGAHEQFF. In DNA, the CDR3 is TGCGCCAGCAGTGTGCGGTTACTAGCGGGAGCCCATGAGCAGTTCTTC.

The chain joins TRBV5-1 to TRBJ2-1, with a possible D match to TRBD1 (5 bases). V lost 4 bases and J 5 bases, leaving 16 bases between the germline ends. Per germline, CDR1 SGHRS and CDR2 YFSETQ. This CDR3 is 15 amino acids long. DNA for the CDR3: TGCGCCAGCAGCGCGGAAGACAGAGCAAACAATGAGCAGTTCTTC. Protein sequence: CASSAEDRANNEQFF.

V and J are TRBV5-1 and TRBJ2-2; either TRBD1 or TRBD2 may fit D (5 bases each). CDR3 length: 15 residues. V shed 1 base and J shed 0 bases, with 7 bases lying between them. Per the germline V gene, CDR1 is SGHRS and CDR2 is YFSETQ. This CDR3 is CASSLRGSNTGELFF. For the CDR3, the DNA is TGCGCCAGCAGCTTGCGGGGCTCGAACACCGGGGAGCTGTTTTTT.

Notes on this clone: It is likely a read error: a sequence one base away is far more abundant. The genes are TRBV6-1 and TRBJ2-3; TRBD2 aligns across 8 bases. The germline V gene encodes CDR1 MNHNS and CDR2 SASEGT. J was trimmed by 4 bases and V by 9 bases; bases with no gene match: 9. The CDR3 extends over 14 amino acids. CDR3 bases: TGTGCCAGTCGAGGCGGACTAGCAGCAGATACGCAGTATTTT. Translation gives CASRGGLAADTQYF.